The clone carrying this T cell receptor (beta chain) was seen a handful of times. Its antigen is not identified. The CDR3 is made up of 17 amino acids. Trimming took 3 bases from V and 2 from J, leaving 20 bases between them. Germline V gives CDR1 DFQATT, CDR2 SNEGSKA (reference sequence). The Oncomine TCR Beta short-read assay was applied to DNA of cultured CD4+ T cells. One entry per CDR3 protein, called by TCRdb with MiXCR from the PCR reads. The sample includes about 20,000 distinct CDR3 sequences, around two fifths of them seen just once. Treatment defined: roughly 10-day PBMC culture with coronavirus spike peptide pools or control peptides (ViraFEST assay). This specimen belongs to a study of vaccination and CD4 T cells after COVID-19. Findings and caveats of the study: Spike mono-reactivity was evident in 304 of the 307 vaccine-specific clones derived from convalescent patients.

The receptor's source is a human donor who had recovered from COVID-19. This sequence joins TRBV20-1 and TRBJ1-3, with D possibly matching TRBD1 (5 bases). The material was CD4+ T cells from blood, cultured in vitro, obtained after SARS-CoV-2 vaccination. Written as DNA, the CDR3 is TGCAGTGCTAGGGCCATTGGACAAAGGGCTCCTGGAAACACCATATATTTT. It yields the protein CSARAIGQRAPGNTIYF.